This T cell receptor beta chain was profiled in a study of radiotherapy plus CTLA-4 blockade in lung cancer. Across the whole study: Objective responses occurred in about a sixth of patients; over 25% had disease control. Regarding the study as a whole: Strongest reported response predictors: early blood clone changes and post-radiation interferon-beta. TCR clones originating in tumors grew in number in blood after radiotherapy plus ipilimumab.

With ipilimumab providing CTLA-4 blockade, focal radiation was administered to patients who had chemo-refractory metastatic non-small-cell lung cancer. Germline V gene sequence: CDR1 SNHLY, CDR2 FYNNEI. This CDR3 spans 14 amino acids. V lost 8 bases and J lost 2; bases outside the gene matches: 6. Method: immunoSEQ multiplex PCR; TCRdb's copy keeps in-frame clones and lacks some. The table has around 45,000 clones, approximately 67% seen once. As for this clone: Its antigen is still unknown.

The chain carries TRBV2 and TRBJ1-5, with 7 bases aligning to TRBD1. This sequence was found in a human donor with non-small cell lung cancer who had a partial response to radiotherapy plus ipilimumab. This specimen consisted of peripheral blood, obtained from a patient treated with radiotherapy plus ipilimumab. As DNA, the CDR3 is TGTGCCAGCTCGGCTACAGGGGGCAATCAGCCCCAGCATTTT. Translated: CASSATGGNQPQHF.